Shown below are 15 T cell receptor beta chains from a single sample sequenced in a study of breast tumors, draining lymph nodes, adjacent tissues. One entry per CDR3 protein, called by TCRdb with MiXCR from the multiplex PCR reads. The data hold 200,000 or so distinct CDR3 sequences, with around a third observed a single time. Axillary draining lymph nodes of breast cancer patients supplied the node samples. The sequencing input was axillary lymph node tissue. All receptors derive from a female donor with breast cancer. Some clones in this sample may be carry-over from other donors' samples.

This clonotype has a count of ten or more. The J gene is TRBJ2-1, the V gene TRBV15, with D uncertain. The CDR3 consists of 16 residues. Germline V gives CDR1 LNHNV, CDR2 YYDKDF (reference sequence). The V end lost 2 bases, the J end lost 1 base, and 12 bases lay between the germline ends. The CDR3 nucleotides are TGTGCCACCAGCAGACCCCGAGGTAGTTCCTACAATGAGCAGTTCTTC. Translated, it gives CATSRPRGSSYNEQFF.

This clonotype came up many times. The rearrangement joins TRBV20-1 to TRBJ2-1; 8 bases agree with TRBD2. In germline, CDR1 is DFQATT, CDR2 SNEGSKA (reference sequence). CDR3 length: 17 residues. The ends lost 5 bases at V and 12 bases at J; junction bases unmatched: 24. The CDR3 reads CSAQRAGTAGGRGGQFF. CDR3 in DNA: TGCAGTGCTCAACGGGCAGGGACGGCGGGGGGCCGTGGGGGGCAGTTCTTC.

A remark on this clonotype: The conserved phenylalanine or tryptophan normally closing the CDR3 is absent here, so this likely arose from a read error. The chain combines TRBV4-1 with TRBJ2-7; possibly TRBD2 for D (6 bases). Germline CDR1 and CDR2: MGHRA and YSYEKL. This CDR3 is built from 15 residues. Trimming took off 4 bases at V and 2 bases at J, with 15 bases between the two ends. The CDR3 DNA reads TGCGCCAGCAGCCCCCTCCCCGGGAGAACCTACGAGCAGTACTAC. This gives the protein CASSPLPGRTYEQYY.

The sample holds many counts of this clonotype. V gene TRBV19 combines with J gene TRBJ1-5, with TRBD1 matching 7 bases. V shed 1 base, J shed 3 bases, and the junction held 3 bases outside the gene matches. The CDR3 length is 15 residues. CDR1 is LNHDA and CDR2 is SQIVND in the germline V gene (reference sequence). CDR3 in amino acids: CASSIVTGINQPQHF. The CDR3 DNA follows: TGTGCCAGTAGTATAGTGACAGGGATCAATCAGCCCCAGCATTTT.

The genes are TRBV5-1 and TRBJ2-3; 7 bases align to TRBD1. The CDR3 runs 14 residues. The ends lost 2 bases at V and 11 bases at J; junction bases unmatched: 11. CDR1 SGHRS and CDR2 YFSETQ come from the germline V gene. CDR3 nucleotide sequence: TGCGCCAGCAGCTTCGGGACAGCATACAATGAGCAGTATTTT. Amino acid sequence: CASSFGTAYNEQYF.

The CDR3 sequence is CSASSPGSSYEQYF. The CDR3 DNA sequence: TGCAGTGCCAGCAGCCCCGGAAGCTCCTACGAGCAGTACTTC. The V gene is TRBV20-1, the J gene TRBJ2-7; no firm D call. From germline, CDR1 is DFQATT and CDR2 SNEGSKA (reference sequence). The CDR3 has 14 residues. The germline V and J ends were trimmed by 6 bases and 0 bases, with 15 bases remaining between them.

This clonotype was counted a few times. The chain links TRBV6-1 to TRBJ2-1; 10 bases are shared with TRBD2. Germline V gene sequence: CDR1 MNHNS, CDR2 SASEGT. The CDR3 runs 14 residues. J lost 4 bases, V lost 8 bases, and 5 bases had no gene match. The CDR3 protein is CASHLAGVYNEQFF. CDR3 nucleotide sequence: TGTGCCAGCCACCTAGCGGGGGTTTACAATGAGCAGTTCTTC.

On this clonotype itself: A much larger clone differs by one base, so this may be a read error. The gene calls are TRBV18 and TRBJ2-1, with D hard to call. The CDR3 covers 12 residues. Germline V gene sequence: CDR1 KGHSH, CDR2 LQKENI. The CDR3, as DNA: TGTGCCAGCTCACCCGACAACAATGAGCAGCTCTTC. It translates to CASSPDNNEQLF.

This clonotype came up a few times. CDR3 protein: CASSRGVLAVSTDTQYF. The CDR3 DNA is TGTGCCAGCAGCCGGGGGGTCCTAGCGGTGAGCACAGATACGCAGTATTTT. The chain combines TRBV6-5 with TRBJ2-3, with TRBD2 identical over 7 bases. Germline CDR1 reads MNHEY; CDR2 reads SVGAGI. The V gene end was trimmed by 6 bases and the J gene end by 0 bases; junction bases not matched to a gene: 12. The CDR3 contains 17 residues.

This clonotype came up many times. A much larger clone sits a single nucleotide away, making a read error possible. The chain recombines TRBV5-5 with TRBJ2-5; D is possibly TRBD1 or TRBD2 (5 bases each). The CDR3 length is 12 residues. Trimming took off 3 bases at V and 7 bases at J, with 10 bases between the two ends. The V gene's germline CDR1 is SGHKS and CDR2 YYEKEE (reference sequence). The CDR3 DNA is TGTGCCAGCAGCTGGGACGGAGCGACCCAGTACTTC. Translating gives CASSWDGATQYF. Drawing the rest from reference TRBV5-5 and TRBJ2-5, the complete variable domain is DAGVTQSPTHLIKTRGQQVTLRCSPISGHKSVSWYQQVLGQGPQFIFQYYEKEERGRGNFPDRFSARQFPNYSSELNVNALLLGDSALYLCASSWDGATQYFGPGTRLLVL.

This sequence joins TRBV11-2 and TRBJ2-2; possible D gene TRBD2, 5 bases. V was clipped by 0 bases and J by 3 bases, with 17 bases between them. This CDR3 comprises 18 residues. Germline assignment: CDR1 SGHAT and CDR2 FQNNGV. CDR3 residues: CASSLDRLAPGDTGELFF. The DNA of the CDR3 is TGTGCCAGCAGCTTAGATCGGTTAGCGCCTGGGGACACCGGGGAGCTGTTTTTT.

V and J are TRBV20-1 and TRBJ2-1; D possibly corresponds to TRBD1 (6 bases). CDR3 size: 12 residues. V gave up 3 bases and J gave up 5 bases, with 8 bases separating them. CDR1 and CDR2 (germline): DFQATT, SNEGSKA (reference sequence). CDR3 region: CSASRDNNEQFF. CDR3 DNA sequence: TGCAGTGCTAGCAGGGACAACAATGAGCAGTTCTTC.

About this clonotype: A much larger clone lies a single base off, so this may be a read error. The DNA is left out, because the CDR3 cannot be placed on it with certainty; the CDR3 is given as TCRdb lists it. This chain uses TRBV5-4 with TRBJ1-2; TRBD1, as called in the table, went unchecked against the DNA. Per the germline V gene, CDR1 is SGHNT and CDR2 is YYREEE (reference sequence). Termini included, the CDR3 measures 14 amino acids. The CDR3 region is CASSIGQGPYGCTF.

This clonotype showed up many times. An end of the junction differs from the germline gene, which may be a read error. The V call is TRBV20-1, the J call TRBJ2-7; tentatively, D is TRBD1 (5 bases). The germline CDR1 and CDR2 sequences are DFQATT and SNEGSKA (reference sequence). The CDR3 length is 13 residues. The CDR3 protein is CSARGQGFYEQYF. The CDR3 DNA reads TGCAGTGCGAGAGGCCAGGGATTTTACGAGCAGTACTTC.

The chain uses TRBV7-6 and TRBJ2-5, with 11 positions matching TRBD2. Germline CDR1 and CDR2: SGHVS and FNYEAQ. V shed 8 bases, J shed 9 bases, and the junction held 14 bases outside the gene matches. CDR3 length equals 15 residues. The CDR3 sequence is CASDSGGAGWEPQYF. The CDR3 DNA reads TGTGCCAGCGATAGCGGGGGGGCGGGGTGGGAGCCCCAGTACTTC.